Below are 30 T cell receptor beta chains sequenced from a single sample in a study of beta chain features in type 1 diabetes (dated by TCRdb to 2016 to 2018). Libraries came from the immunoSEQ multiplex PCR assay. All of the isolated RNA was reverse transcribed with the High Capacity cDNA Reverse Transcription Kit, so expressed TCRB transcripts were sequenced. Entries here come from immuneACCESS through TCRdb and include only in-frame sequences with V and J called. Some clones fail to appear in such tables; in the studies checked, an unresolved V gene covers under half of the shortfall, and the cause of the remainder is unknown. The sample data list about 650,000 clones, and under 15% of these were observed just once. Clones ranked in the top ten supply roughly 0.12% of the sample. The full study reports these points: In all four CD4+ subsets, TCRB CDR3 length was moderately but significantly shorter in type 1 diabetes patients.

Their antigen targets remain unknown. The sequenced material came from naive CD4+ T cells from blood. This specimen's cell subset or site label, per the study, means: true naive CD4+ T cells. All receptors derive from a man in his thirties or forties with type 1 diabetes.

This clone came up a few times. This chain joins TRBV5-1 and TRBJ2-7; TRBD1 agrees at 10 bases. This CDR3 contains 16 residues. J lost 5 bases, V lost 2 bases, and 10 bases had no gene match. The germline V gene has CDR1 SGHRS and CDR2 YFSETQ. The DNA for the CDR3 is TGCGCCAGCAGCTTCGCGAGGACAGGGGGTTTCCACGAGCAGTACTTC. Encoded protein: CASSFARTGGFHEQYF.

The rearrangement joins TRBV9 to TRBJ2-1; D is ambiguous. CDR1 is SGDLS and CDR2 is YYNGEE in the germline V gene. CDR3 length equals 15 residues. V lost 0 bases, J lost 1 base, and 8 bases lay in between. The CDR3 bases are TGTGCCAGCAGCGTAGGGGCACCGTCCTACAATGAGCAGTTCTTC. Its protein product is CASSVGAPSYNEQFF. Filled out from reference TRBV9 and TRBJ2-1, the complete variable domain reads DSGVTQTPKHLITATGQRVTLRCSPRSGDLSVYWYQQSLDQGLQFLIQYYNGEERAKGNILERFSAQQFPDLHSELNLSSLELGDSALYFCASSVGAPSYNEQFFGPGTRLTVL.

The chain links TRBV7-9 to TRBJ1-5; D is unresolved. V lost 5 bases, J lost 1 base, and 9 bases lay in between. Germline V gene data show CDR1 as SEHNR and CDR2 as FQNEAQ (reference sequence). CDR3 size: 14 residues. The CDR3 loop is CASSNMGSNQPQHF. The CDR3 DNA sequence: TGTGCCAGCAGCAACATGGGGAGCAATCAGCCCCAGCATTTT.

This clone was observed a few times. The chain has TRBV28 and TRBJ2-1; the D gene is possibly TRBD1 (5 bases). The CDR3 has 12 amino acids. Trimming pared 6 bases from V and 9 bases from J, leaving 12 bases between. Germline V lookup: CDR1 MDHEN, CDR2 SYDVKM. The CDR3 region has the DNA TGTGCCAGCAGGGTTCAGGGTACTGAGCAGTTCTTC. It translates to CASRVQGTEQFF.

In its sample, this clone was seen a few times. The CDR3 DNA is TGTGCCAGCAGTTTGACCGGGACAGAAAATCAGCCCCAGCATTTT. This codes for CASSLTGTENQPQHF. The V call is TRBV6-5, the J call TRBJ1-5; 7 nucleotides match TRBD1. Germline-derived CDR1 and CDR2 are MNHEY and SVGAGI. This CDR3 has 15 residues. V was clipped by 4 bases and J by 4 bases; unmatched bases: 7.

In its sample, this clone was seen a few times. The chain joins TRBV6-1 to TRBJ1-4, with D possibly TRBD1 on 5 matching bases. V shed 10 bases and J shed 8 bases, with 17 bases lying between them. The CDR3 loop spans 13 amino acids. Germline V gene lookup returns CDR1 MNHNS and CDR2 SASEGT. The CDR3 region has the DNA TGTGCCACCCCCGGGGACCAAGGAGAAAAACTGTTTTTT. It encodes CATPGDQGEKLFF.

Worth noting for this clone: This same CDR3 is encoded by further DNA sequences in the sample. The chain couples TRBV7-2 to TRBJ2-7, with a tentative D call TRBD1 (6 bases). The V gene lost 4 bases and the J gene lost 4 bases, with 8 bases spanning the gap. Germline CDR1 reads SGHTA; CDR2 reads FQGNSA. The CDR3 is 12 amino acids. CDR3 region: CASSSQGYEQYF. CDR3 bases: TGTGCCAGCAGCTCACAGGGATACGAGCAGTACTTC.

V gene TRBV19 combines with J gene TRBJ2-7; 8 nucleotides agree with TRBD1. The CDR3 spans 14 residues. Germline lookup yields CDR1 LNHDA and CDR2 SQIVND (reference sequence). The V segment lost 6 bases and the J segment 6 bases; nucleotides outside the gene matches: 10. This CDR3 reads CASRRGQGRSEQYF. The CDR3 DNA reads TGTGCCAGTAGGAGAGGACAGGGAAGAAGCGAGCAGTACTTC. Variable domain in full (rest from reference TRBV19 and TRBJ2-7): DGGITQSPKYLFRKEGQNVTLSCEQNLNHDAMYWYRQDPGQGLRLIYYSQIVNDFQKGDIAEGYSVSREKKESFPLTVTSAQKNPTAFYLCASRRGQGRSEQYFGPGTRLTVT.

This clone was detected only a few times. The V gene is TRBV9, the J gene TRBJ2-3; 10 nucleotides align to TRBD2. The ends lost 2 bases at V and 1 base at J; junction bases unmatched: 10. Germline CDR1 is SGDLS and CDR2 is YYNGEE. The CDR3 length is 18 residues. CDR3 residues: CASSVRVLAGARTDTQYF. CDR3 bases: TGTGCCAGCAGCGTCAGGGTTCTAGCGGGGGCTCGCACAGATACGCAGTATTTT.

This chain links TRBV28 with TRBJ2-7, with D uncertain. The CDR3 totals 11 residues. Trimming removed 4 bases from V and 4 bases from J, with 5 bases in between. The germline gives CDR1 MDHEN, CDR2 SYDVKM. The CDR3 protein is CASSSLYEQYF. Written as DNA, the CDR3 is TGTGCCAGCAGTTCATTATACGAGCAGTACTTC.

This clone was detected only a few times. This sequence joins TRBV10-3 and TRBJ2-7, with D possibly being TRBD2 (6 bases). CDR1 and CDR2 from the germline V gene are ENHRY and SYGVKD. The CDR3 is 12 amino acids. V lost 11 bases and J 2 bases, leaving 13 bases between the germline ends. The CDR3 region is CAVGTVPYEQYF. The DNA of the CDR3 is TGTGCCGTTGGGACTGTTCCCTACGAGCAGTACTTC.

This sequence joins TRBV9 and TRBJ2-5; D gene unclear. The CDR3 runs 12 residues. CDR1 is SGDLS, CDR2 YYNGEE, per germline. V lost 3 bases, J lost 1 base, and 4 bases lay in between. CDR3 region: CASSGVQETQYF. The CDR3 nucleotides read TGTGCCAGCAGCGGGGTCCAAGAGACCCAGTACTTC.

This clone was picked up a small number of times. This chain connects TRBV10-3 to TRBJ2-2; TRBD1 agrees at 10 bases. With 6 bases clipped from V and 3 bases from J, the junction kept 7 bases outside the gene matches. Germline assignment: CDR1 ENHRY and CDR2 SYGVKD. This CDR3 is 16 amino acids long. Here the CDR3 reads CAIRIGTGEYTGELFF. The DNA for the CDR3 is TGTGCCATCAGAATCGGGACAGGGGAATACACCGGGGAGCTGTTTTTT.

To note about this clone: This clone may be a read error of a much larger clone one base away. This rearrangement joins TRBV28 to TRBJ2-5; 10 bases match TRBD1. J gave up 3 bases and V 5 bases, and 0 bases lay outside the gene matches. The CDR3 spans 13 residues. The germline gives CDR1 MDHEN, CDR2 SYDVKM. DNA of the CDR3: TGTGCCAGCAGTGGGACAGGGGAAGAGACCCAGTACTTC. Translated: CASSGTGEETQYF.

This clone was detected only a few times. CDR3 sequence reads: CASSFRGAETQYF. DNA of the CDR3: TGTGCCAGCAGCTTTCGGGGTGCGGAGACCCAGTACTTC. This rearrangement joins TRBV5-6 to TRBJ2-5, with a tentative D call TRBD2 (5 bases). The CDR3 runs to 13 residues. Germline CDR1 SGHDT, CDR2 YYEEEE. V was shortened by 2 bases and J by 5 bases, with 10 bases between the two germline ends. Filled out from reference TRBV5-6 and TRBJ2-5, the complete variable domain reads DAGVTQSPTHLIKTRGQQVTLRCSPKSGHDTVSWYQQALGQGPQFIFQYYEEEERQRGNFPDRFSGHQFPNYSSELNVNALLLGDSALYLCASSFRGAETQYFGPGTRLLVL.

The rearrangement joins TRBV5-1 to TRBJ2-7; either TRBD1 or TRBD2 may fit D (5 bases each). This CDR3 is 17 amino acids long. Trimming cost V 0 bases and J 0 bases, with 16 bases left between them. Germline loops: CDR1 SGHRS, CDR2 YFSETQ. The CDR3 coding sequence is TGCGCCAGCAGCTTGGGGGGGAGCTCTTTCGACTCCTACGAGCAGTACTTC. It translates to CASSLGGSSFDSYEQYF.

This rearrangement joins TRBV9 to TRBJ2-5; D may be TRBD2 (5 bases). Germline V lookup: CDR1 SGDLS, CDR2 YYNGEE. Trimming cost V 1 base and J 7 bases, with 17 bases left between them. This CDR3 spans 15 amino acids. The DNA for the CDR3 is TGTGCCAGCAGCGTATCAAGGGCCGGGCGGGCGACCCAGTACTTC. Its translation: CASSVSRAGRATQYF.

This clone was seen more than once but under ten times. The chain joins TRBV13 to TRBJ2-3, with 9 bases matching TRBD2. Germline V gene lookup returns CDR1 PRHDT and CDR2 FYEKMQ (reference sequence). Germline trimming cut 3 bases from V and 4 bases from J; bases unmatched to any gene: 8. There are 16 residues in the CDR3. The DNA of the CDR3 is TGTGCCAGCAGCTTGAGGCTAGCGGGAAAAGCAGATACGCAGTATTTT. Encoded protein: CASSLRLAGKADTQYF. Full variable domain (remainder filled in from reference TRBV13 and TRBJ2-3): AAGVIQSPRHLIKEKRETATLKCYPIPRHDTVYWYQQGPGQDPQFLISFYEKMQSDKGSIPDRFSAQQFSDYHSELNMSSLELGDSALYFCASSLRLAGKADTQYFGPGTRLTVL.

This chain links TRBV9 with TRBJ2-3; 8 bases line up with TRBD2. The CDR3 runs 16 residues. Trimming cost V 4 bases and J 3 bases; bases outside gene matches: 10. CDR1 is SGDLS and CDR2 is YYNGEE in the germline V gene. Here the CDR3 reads CASSFNSGDITDTQYF. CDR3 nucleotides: TGTGCCAGCAGCTTCAATAGCGGGGATATAACAGATACGCAGTATTTT.

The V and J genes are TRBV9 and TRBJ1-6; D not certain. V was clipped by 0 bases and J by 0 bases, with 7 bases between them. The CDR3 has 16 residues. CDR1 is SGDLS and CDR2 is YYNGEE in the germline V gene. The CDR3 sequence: CASSVVLSSYNSPLHF. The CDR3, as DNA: TGTGCCAGCAGCGTAGTTCTAAGCTCCTATAATTCACCCCTCCACTTT.

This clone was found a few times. The CDR3 protein is CASSLYQAPLSYNEQFF. CDR3 DNA: TGCGCCAGCAGCTTGTATCAAGCACCTCTCTCCTACAATGAGCAGTTCTTC. The rearrangement joins TRBV5-1 to TRBJ2-1; D gene ambiguous. V was trimmed by 1 base and J by 0 bases, leaving 14 bases between them. Germline CDR1 is SGHRS and CDR2 is YFSETQ. The CDR3 runs to 17 residues.

The chain's CDR3 is CASSLERAAGELFF. The CDR3 region has the DNA TGTGCCAGCAGCTTGGAAAGGGCGGCCGGGGAGCTGTTTTTT. The chain combines TRBV5-6 with TRBJ2-2; D unresolved. The germline V gene encodes CDR1 SGHDT and CDR2 YYEEEE. The CDR3 spans 14 residues. V gave up 0 bases and J gave up 6 bases, with 9 bases separating them.

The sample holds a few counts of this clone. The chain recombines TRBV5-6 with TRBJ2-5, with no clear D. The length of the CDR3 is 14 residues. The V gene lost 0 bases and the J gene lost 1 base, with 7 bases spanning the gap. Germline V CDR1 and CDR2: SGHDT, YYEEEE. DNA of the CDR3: TGTGCCAGCAGCTTGGCCGCTGCCCAAGAGACCCAGTACTTC. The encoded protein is CASSLAAAQETQYF.

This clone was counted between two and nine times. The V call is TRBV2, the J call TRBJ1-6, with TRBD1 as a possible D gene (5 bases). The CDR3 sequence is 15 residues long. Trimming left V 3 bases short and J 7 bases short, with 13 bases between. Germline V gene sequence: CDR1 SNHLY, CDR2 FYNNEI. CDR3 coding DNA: TGTGCCAGCAGTGATTCGGGGGAACGGAATTCACCCCTCCACTTT. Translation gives CASSDSGERNSPLHF.

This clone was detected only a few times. CDR3 region: CASSLQGGRAFF. CDR3 DNA sequence: TGTGCCAGCAGCTTACAAGGGGGCAGGGCTTTCTTT. The chain recombines TRBV7-8 with TRBJ1-1; 7 bases align to TRBD1. V shed 2 bases and J 11 bases; nucleotides not matched to a gene: 5. Per the germline V gene, CDR1 is SGHVS and CDR2 is FQNEAQ. This CDR3 is built from 12 residues.

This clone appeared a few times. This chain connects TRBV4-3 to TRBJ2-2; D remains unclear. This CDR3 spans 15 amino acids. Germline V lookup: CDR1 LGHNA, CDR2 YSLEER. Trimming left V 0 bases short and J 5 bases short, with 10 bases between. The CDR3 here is CASSQEGGITGELFF. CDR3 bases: TGCGCCAGCAGCCAAGAGGGTGGGATTACCGGGGAGCTGTTTTTT.

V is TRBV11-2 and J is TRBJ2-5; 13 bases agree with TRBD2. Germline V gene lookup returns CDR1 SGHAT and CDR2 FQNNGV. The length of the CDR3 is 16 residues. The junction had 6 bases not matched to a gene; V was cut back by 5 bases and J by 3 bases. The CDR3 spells CASSVGTSGEKETQYF. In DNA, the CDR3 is TGTGCCAGCAGCGTGGGGACTAGCGGGGAAAAAGAGACCCAGTACTTC.

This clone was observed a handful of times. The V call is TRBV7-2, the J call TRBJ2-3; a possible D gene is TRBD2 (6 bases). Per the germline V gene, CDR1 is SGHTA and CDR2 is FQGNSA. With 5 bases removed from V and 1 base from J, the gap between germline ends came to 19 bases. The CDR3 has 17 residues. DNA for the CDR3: TGTGCCAGCAGCCCATCATACGGGGGACGGGGCACAGATACGCAGTATTTT. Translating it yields CASSPSYGGRGTDTQYF. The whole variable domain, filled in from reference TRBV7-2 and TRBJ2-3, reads GAGVSQSPSNKVTEKGKDVELRCDPISGHTALYWYRQSLGQGLEFLIYFQGNSAPDKSGLPSDRFSAERTGGSVSTLTIQRTQQEDSAVYLCASSPSYGGRGTDTQYFGPGTRLTVL.

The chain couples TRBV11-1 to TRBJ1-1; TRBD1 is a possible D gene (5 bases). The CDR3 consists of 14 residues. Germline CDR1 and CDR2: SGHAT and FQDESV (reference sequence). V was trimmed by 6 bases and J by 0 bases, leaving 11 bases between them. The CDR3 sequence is CASRRDRLNTEAFF. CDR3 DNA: TGTGCCAGCAGACGGGACCGCTTGAACACTGAAGCTTTCTTT.

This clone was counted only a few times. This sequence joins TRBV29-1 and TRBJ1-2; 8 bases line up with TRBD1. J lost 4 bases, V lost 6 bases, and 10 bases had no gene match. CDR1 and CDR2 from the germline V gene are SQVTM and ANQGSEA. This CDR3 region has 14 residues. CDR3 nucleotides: TGCAGCGTCCGACCAGGACAGGGACGCTATGGCTACACCTTC. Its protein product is CSVRPGQGRYGYTF.